These 13 T cell receptor beta chains originate from one sample sequenced in a study of T cells in Graves' hyperthyroidism and ophthalmopathy. The CDR3 regions of TCR beta were amplified from RNA transcripts. In the first-round RT-PCR of the TCR CDR3, the HTBI primer set was used. TCRdb re-analysed the multiplex PCR reads in MiXCR, keeping a single row per CDR3 protein. The sample has some 500,000 distinct CDR3 sequences, roughly an eighth seen once. Sequenced: blood. The receptors were gathered from a woman in her late teens or twenties with Graves' hyperthyroidism.

This clonotype was detected a few times. The rearrangement uses TRBV20-1 and TRBJ1-2; D ambiguous. Germline loops: CDR1 DFQATT, CDR2 SNEGSKA (reference sequence). Trimming removed 0 bases from V and 8 bases from J, with 19 bases in between. This CDR3 spans 15 amino acids. The CDR3 DNA sequence: TGCAGTGCTAGAGAGGTTAACTCCCCGACGCTGGGCTACACCTTC. It translates to CSAREVNSPTLGYTF.

Here the CDR3 reads CASTSEGNPQETQYF. In DNA form, the CDR3 reads TGTGCCAGCACCTCAGAGGGAAATCCCCAAGAGACCCAGTACTTC. V is TRBV9 and J is TRBJ2-5, with a weak D call TRBD2 (5 bases). The CDR3 is 15 amino acids. Trimming left V 6 bases short and J 1 base short, with 16 bases between. Germline V CDR1 and CDR2: SGDLS, YYNGEE. The full variable domain, rest sourced from reference TRBV9 and TRBJ2-5, is DSGVTQTPKHLITATGQRVTLRCSPRSGDLSVYWYQQSLDQGLQFLIQYYNGEERAKGNILERFSAQQFPDLHSELNLSSLELGDSALYFCASTSEGNPQETQYFGPGTRLLVL.

The chain carries TRBV7-2 and TRBJ2-5; TRBD2 agrees at 12 bases. CDR1 SGHTA and CDR2 FQGNSA come from the germline V gene. J lost 5 bases, V lost 1 base, and 5 bases had no gene match. The CDR3 contains 16 residues. DNA for the CDR3: TGTGCCAGCAGCTTAGGACTAGCGGGAGCGGTGGAGACCCAGTACTTC. Encoded protein: CASSLGLAGAVETQYF.

Ten or more counts support this clonotype. The CDR3 bases are TGTGCCAGCAGCCAAGAGGGAGGCGGGAGATGGACCGGGGAGCTGTTTTTT. As protein: CASSQEGGGRWTGELFF. This chain links TRBV3-1 with TRBJ2-2; 7 bases agree with TRBD2. After removal of 0 bases from V and 5 bases from J, the junction contained 9 bases not matched to a gene. The CDR3 runs to 17 residues. CDR1 LGHDT and CDR2 YNNKEL come from the germline V gene (reference sequence).

This clonotype was observed at least ten times. A read error may produce the germline difference seen at one junction end. This chain connects TRBV12-3 or TRBV12-4 to TRBJ2-5, with 12 bases that match TRBD2. CDR3 size: 16 residues. The CDR3 coding sequence is TGTGCCGGCAGTTCCTTACTAGCGGGAGGCCAAGAGACCCAGTACTTC. Translated, it gives CAGSSLLAGGQETQYF.

V is TRBV7-3 and J is TRBJ2-1; 7 nucleotides line up with TRBD2. V lost 6 bases and J lost 2; bases outside the gene matches: 7. Germline V CDR1 and CDR2: SGHTA, FQGTGA. There are 15 residues in the CDR3. The CDR3 bases are TGTGCCAGCAGTTCGGGGGGACCAGCCTACAATGAGCAGTTCTTC. It yields the protein CASSSGGPAYNEQFF.

This rearrangement joins TRBV6-5 to TRBJ2-7, with 12 bases aligning to TRBD2. The CDR3 sequence is 17 residues long. The J segment lost 3 bases and the V segment lost 0 bases, leaving 6 bases of the junction unmatched. Germline lookup yields CDR1 MNHEY and CDR2 SVGAGI. CDR3 in DNA: TGTGCCAGCAGTTACTCGTTTTCTAGCGGGAGGGTCTACGAGCAGTACTTC. This codes for CASSYSFSSGRVYEQYF.

This clonotype was picked up many times. V is TRBV6-6 and J is TRBJ1-4; D may be TRBD1 (5 bases). V gave up 0 bases and J gave up 8 bases, with 10 bases separating them. The CDR3 totals 14 residues. Per germline, CDR1 MNHNY and CDR2 SVGAGI (reference sequence). CDR3 amino acids: CASSYSPGREKLFF. Written as DNA, the CDR3 is TGTGCCAGCAGTTACTCCCCAGGGCGGGAAAAACTGTTTTTT.

CDR3 in DNA: TGTGCCACCGCCCCCGGGACAGGTATCATGAACACTGAAGCTTTCTTT. Translated: CATAPGTGIMNTEAFF. V usage is TRBV10-3 and J usage is TRBJ1-1; 8 positions match TRBD1. The CDR3 loop spans 16 amino acids. J gave up 0 bases and V 10 bases, and 13 bases lay outside the gene matches. The V gene's germline CDR1 is ENHRY and CDR2 SYGVKD.

A remark on this clonotype: This may be a read error, as it is one base from a much larger clone. The chain carries TRBV7-3 and TRBJ1-1; D ambiguous. Germline lookup yields CDR1 SGHTA and CDR2 FQGTGA. The CDR3 is made up of 13 amino acids. With 2 bases removed from V and 6 bases from J, the gap between germline ends came to 10 bases. In DNA, the CDR3 is TGTGCCAGCAGCTTACAGGTCAACGCTGAAGCTTTCTTT. Translating it yields CASSLQVNAEAFF.

The sample holds many counts of this clonotype. J is TRBJ2-7 and V is TRBV13; possible D gene TRBD2, 6 bases. The germline V and J ends were trimmed by 5 bases and 3 bases, with 14 bases remaining between them. There are 14 residues in the CDR3. The germline V gene encodes CDR1 PRHDT and CDR2 FYEKMQ (reference sequence). The CDR3 coding sequence is TGTGCCAGCAGCCCGGGACTCACTCTCTACGAGCAGTACTTC. Protein: CASSPGLTLYEQYF.

The sample holds many counts of this clonotype. The CDR3 bases are TGTGCCTGGAGGGCTGGGATCGAGACCCAGTACTTC. Amino acid sequence: CAWRAGIETQYF. The gene calls are TRBV30 and TRBJ2-5, with D hard to call. Germline lookup yields CDR1 GTSNPN and CDR2 SVGIG (reference sequence). V shed 3 bases and J shed 5 bases, with 10 bases lying between them. The CDR3 totals 12 residues.

The gene calls are TRBV12-3 or TRBV12-4 and TRBJ2-1; 10 bases align to TRBD1. V was clipped by 4 bases and J by 4 bases; unmatched bases: 10. The CDR3 is 17 amino acids. The CDR3 bases are TGTGCCAGCAGTTCACAGACAGGGGGCAGTCTTTACAATGAGCAGTTCTTC. Amino acids: CASSSQTGGSLYNEQFF.